This T cell receptor beta chain was obtained from a study of shared clonotypes between healthy human individuals. At the level of the study: The study drew on two women and a few men aged 18 to 49 as donors. Three plates each covered CD4 naive and memory; CD8 naive two, CD8 memory one. Overall study results and limits: Few donors limited the genetic and exposure-history diversity represented. Memory subsets generally showed smaller estimated richness than naive subsets did.

Remarks on this clone: The antigen is unknown.

This CDR3 contains 15 residues. With V trimmed by 1 base and J by 4 bases, 4 bases remained unmatched. Germline V gene lookup returns CDR1 KGHSH and CDR2 LQKENI. Profiled with immunoSEQ multiplex PCR; TCRdb holds only in-frame clones, not every one. The sample carries about 1.1 million clones, 75% to 85% recorded once. The sample was memory CD4+ T cells from PBMCs. Subset of the sample: CD45RA-negative fraction. The genes are TRBV18 and TRBJ2-3; 8 nucleotides align to TRBD1. The clonotype was recovered from a man aged 18 to 30 in good health. Some clones in this sample may be carry-over from other donors' samples. This CDR3 is CASSPRQGISDTQYF. CDR3 in DNA: TGTGCCAGCTCACCACGACAGGGGATATCAGATACGCAGTATTTT.